Below are 12 T cell receptor beta chains sequenced from a single sample in a study of blood T cells in healthy people across ages. Primed by a sample-barcoded 5' primer and a J-beta primer mix, a second PCR proceeded for 7 to 11 cycles. TCRdb re-called the 5' RACE reads through MiXCR, storing one row per CDR3 protein. The repertoire consists of about 830,000 distinct CDR3 sequences, with about 62% occurring once and the leading ten covering 25% to 35%. Material: blood. These receptor sequences come from a man aged 25 to 40 in good health.

The genes are TRBV20-1 and TRBJ1-1; D may be TRBD1 (5 bases). In germline, CDR1 is DFQATT, CDR2 SNEGSKA (reference sequence). With 5 bases removed from V and 7 bases from J, the gap between germline ends came to 8 bases. The CDR3 is 10 residues long. Here the CDR3 reads CSAGDGEAFF. The CDR3 DNA sequence: TGCAGTGCTGGGGACGGTGAAGCTTTCTTT.

The chain couples TRBV28 to TRBJ1-2; 10 bases match TRBD1. The CDR3 sequence is 16 residues long. Germline lookup yields CDR1 MDHEN and CDR2 SYDVKM. The V and J ends lost 6 bases and 1 base, in that order; junction bases with no gene match: 8. CDR3 sequence: CASSSGQGVYNYGYTF. In DNA, the CDR3 is TGTGCCAGCAGCTCCGGACAGGGGGTTTATAACTATGGCTACACCTTC.

This clonotype occurred a few times. The chain is built from TRBV7-9 and TRBJ2-7; either TRBD1 or TRBD2 may supply D (5 bases each). V was cut by 5 bases and J by 3 bases, with 23 bases left in between. The germline CDR1 and CDR2 sequences are SEHNR and FQNEAQ (reference sequence). The CDR3 is made up of 17 amino acids. The CDR3 here is CASSEIYRDRHFYEQYF. In nucleotides, the CDR3 is TGTGCCAGCAGCGAGATATACCGGGACCGTCACTTCTACGAGCAGTACTTC.

Note on this clonotype: Given the absence of the conserved phenylalanine or tryptophan at the CDR3 end, a read error is likely. Here the CDR3 reads CATHRGRDYNEQFL. CDR3 coding DNA: TGTGCCACCCATCGAGGCCGCGATTACAATGAGCAGTTCCTC. This chain joins TRBV15 and TRBJ2-1, with no clear D. Germline assignment: CDR1 LNHNV and CDR2 YYDKDF (reference sequence). V lost 8 bases and J lost 4, with 15 bases in between. The length of the CDR3 is 14 residues.

The V call is TRBV7-2, the J call TRBJ2-4, with TRBD1 matching over 8 bases. The DNA end is more similar to TRBJ2-7, so the J call may be wrong. The CDR3 has 15 amino acids. Germline V gene sequence: CDR1 SGHTA, CDR2 FQGNSA. The CDR3 loop reads CASSPATGVLYEQYF. CDR3 coding DNA: TGTGCCAGCAGCCCAGCGACAGGGGTCCTCTACGAGCAGTACTTC.

This chain connects TRBV6-2 or TRBV6-3 to TRBJ1-1, with no clear D. The CDR3 loop spans 14 amino acids. The V gene's germline CDR1 is MNHEY and CDR2 SVGEGT. Trimming cost V 5 bases and J 6 bases, with 16 bases left between them. The CDR3: CASSTTIPLAEAFF. The CDR3 nucleotides read TGTGCCAGCAGTACGACCATCCCGTTGGCTGAAGCTTTCTTT.

The gene calls are TRBV20-1 and TRBJ2-3, with 13 bases that match TRBD2. V shed 6 bases, J shed 1 base, and the junction held 7 bases outside the gene matches. Germline lookup yields CDR1 DFQATT and CDR2 SNEGSKA (reference sequence). The CDR3 covers 16 residues. CDR3 in DNA: TGCAGTGCAGCCTCCGGGACTAGCGGGGGCACAGATACGCAGTATTTT. Encoded protein: CSAASGTSGGTDTQYF.

This chain connects TRBV12-3 or TRBV12-4 to TRBJ2-7; D remains ambiguous. This CDR3 comprises 13 residues. Between the trimmed V and J ends, which lost 6 bases and 5 bases, there was a span of 14 bases. CDR3 in amino acids: CASRESAADEQYF. The CDR3, as DNA: TGTGCCAGCAGGGAATCGGCTGCTGACGAGCAGTACTTC.

The gene calls are TRBV7-2 and TRBJ2-1, with 10 bases that match TRBD1. The V gene end was trimmed by 10 bases and the J gene end by 5 bases; junction bases not matched to a gene: 5. The CDR3 has 13 amino acids. Looked up from germline, CDR1 is SGHTA and CDR2 is FQGNSA. CDR3 sequence (DNA): TGTGCCATCCGGGACAGGGGCCACAATGAGCAGTTCTTC. Translating it yields CAIRDRGHNEQFF.

The rearrangement uses TRBV7-8 and TRBJ1-5, with TRBD1 identical over 7 bases. Germline-derived CDR1 and CDR2 are SGHVS and FQNEAQ. J was trimmed by 4 bases and V by 5 bases; bases with no gene match: 14. The CDR3 is 17 amino acids. The CDR3 loop is CASSLRTGHAPNQPQHF. CDR3 DNA sequence: TGTGCCAGCAGCCTGCGGACAGGACATGCTCCTAATCAGCCCCAGCATTTT.

This clonotype was seen a few times. J is TRBJ1-2 and V is TRBV7-2; no reliable D call. Germline CDR1 reads SGHTA; CDR2 reads FQGNSA. V was clipped by 1 base and J by 5 bases, with 14 bases between them. This CDR3 has 15 residues. The CDR3 spells CASSLGAAVLYGYTF. The CDR3 DNA reads as TGTGCCAGCAGCTTAGGTGCGGCGGTCCTATATGGCTACACCTTC.

The J gene is TRBJ2-5, the V gene TRBV29-1; perhaps TRBD1 as D (5 bases). The J call is uncertain, as TRBJ2-7 better fits the DNA end. Germline-derived CDR1 and CDR2 are SQVTM and ANQGSEA. This CDR3 is 12 amino acids long. CDR3 coding DNA: TGCAGCATATCACAACAGGTTGGCGAGCAGTACTTC. It yields the protein CSISQQVGEQYF.